The 14 T cell receptor beta chains listed next were all sequenced from one sample in a study of T cell repertoires in cytomegalovirus infection. One entry per CDR3 protein results from TCRdb running MiXCR on the reads. Of around 490,000 distinct CDR3 sequences listed, roughly 29% are singletons. Sequences were obtained from PBMCs. Receptors originate from a human donor in good health (CMV status not recorded). Some clones in this sample may be carry-over from other donors' samples.

The chain links TRBV7-6 to TRBJ1-2; D uncertain. With 4 bases removed from V and 6 bases from J, the gap between germline ends came to 9 bases. Germline assignment: CDR1 SGHVS and CDR2 FNYEAQ. This CDR3 has 12 residues. The CDR3, as DNA: TGTGCCAGCAGCTCCGGGTCGGATGGCTACACCTTC. It yields the protein CASSSGSDGYTF.

The chain carries TRBV28 and TRBJ2-3, with TRBD2 as a possible D gene (6 bases). The V gene's germline CDR1 is MDHEN and CDR2 SYDVKM. V was trimmed by 4 bases and J by 5 bases, leaving 13 bases between them. The CDR3 length is 14 residues. In nucleotides, the CDR3 is TGTGCCAGCAGTTCCCCGGGACTCATAGATACGCAGTATTTT. This sequence encodes CASSSPGLIDTQYF.

This clonotype was detected a few times. This chain connects TRBV20-1 to TRBJ2-3; 9 nucleotides agree with TRBD2. The CDR3 consists of 15 residues. Germline CDR1 reads DFQATT; CDR2 reads SNEGSKA (reference sequence). Unmatched junction bases numbered 6, after V lost 1 base and J lost 4 bases. CDR3 protein: CSARVLSGSADTQYF. Written as DNA, the CDR3 is TGCAGTGCTAGAGTTCTTAGCGGGAGTGCAGATACGCAGTATTTT.

Only one count was recorded for this clonotype. This chain uses TRBV14 with TRBJ1-1; D remains unclear. The germline V and J ends were trimmed by 3 bases and 5 bases, with 10 bases remaining between them. CDR1 and CDR2 from the germline V gene are SGHDN and FVKESK. This CDR3 region has 13 residues. The CDR3 sequence: CASSQASYTEAFF. The CDR3 region has the DNA TGTGCCAGCAGCCAGGCCAGCTATACTGAAGCTTTCTTT. Together with reference TRBV14 and TRBJ1-1, the CDR3 gives the full variable domain: EAGVTQFPSHSVIEKGQTVTLRCDPISGHDNLYWYRRVMGKEIKFLLHFVKESKQDESGMPNNRFLAERTGGTYSTLKVQPAELEDSGVYFCASSQASYTEAFFGQGTRLTVV.

The chain has TRBV20-1 and TRBJ2-3; a possible D gene is TRBD1 (6 bases). The CDR3 extends over 16 amino acids. Germline CDR1 reads DFQATT; CDR2 reads SNEGSKA (reference sequence). V was shortened by 6 bases and J by 7 bases, with 26 bases between the two germline ends. CDR3 amino acids: CSAPPTTGFGTNTQYF. The CDR3 nucleotides are TGCAGTGCGCCGCCCACCACAGGGTTCGGTACAAATACGCAGTATTTT.

A remark on this clonotype: A much larger clone lies a single base off, so this may be a read error. The CDR3 carries no conserved terminal phenylalanine or tryptophan, so it likely arises from a read error. The rearrangement joins TRBV7-8 to TRBJ2-3; D gene ambiguous. The germline V gene has CDR1 SGHVS and CDR2 FQNEAQ. V lost 5 bases and J 0 bases, leaving 15 bases between the germline ends. The CDR3 consists of 16 residues. Written as DNA, the CDR3 is TGTGCCAGCAGCCGTCCTCCCGCGGACAGCACAGATACGCAGTATTTA. It yields the protein CASSRPPADSTDTQYL.

The chain combines TRBV15 with TRBJ2-7; 8 bases match TRBD2. Germline CDR1 and CDR2: LNHNV and YYDKDF (reference sequence). The CDR3 spans 16 residues. After removal of 3 bases from V and 2 bases from J, the junction contained 9 bases not matched to a gene. The CDR3 nucleotides are TGTGCCACCAGCAGCCTTAGCGGGACCGCCACCTACGAGCAGTACTTC. This encodes CATSSLSGTATYEQYF.

The chain combines TRBV25-1 with TRBJ1-3, with 7 bases fitting TRBD1. The CDR3 consists of 15 residues. V was pared by 5 bases and J by 0 bases, with 4 bases of the junction left unmatched. The germline gives CDR1 MGHDK, CDR2 SYGVNS. CDR3 residues: CASSTGAFSGNTIYF. DNA of the CDR3: TGTGCCAGCAGTACAGGGGCGTTCTCTGGAAACACCATATATTTT.

This chain joins TRBV5-5 and TRBJ2-1; a possible D gene is TRBD2 (6 bases). Trimming took off 5 bases at V and 6 bases at J, with 12 bases between the two ends. The CDR3 contains 13 residues. The V gene's germline CDR1 is SGHKS and CDR2 YYEKEE (reference sequence). In DNA, the CDR3 is TGTGCCAGCAGTCGGGACTTAAGCAATGAGCAGTTCTTC. Its protein is CASSRDLSNEQFF.

Only a few counts were recorded for this clonotype. V usage is TRBV12-3 or TRBV12-4 and J usage is TRBJ2-1, with 11 bases aligning to TRBD2. Unmatched junction bases numbered 1, after V lost 7 bases and J lost 5 bases. The CDR3 totals 13 residues. CDR3 coding DNA: TGTGCCAGCAAACTAGCGGGGGACAATGAGCAGTTCTTC. It is translated as CASKLAGDNEQFF.

This clonotype has just a few counts. The rearrangement uses TRBV7-2 and TRBJ2-7; D gene unclear. Germline CDR1 and CDR2: SGHTA and FQGNSA. Trimming pared 5 bases from V and 0 bases from J, leaving 11 bases between. The CDR3 covers 14 residues. CDR3 sequence reads: CASSEIPPSYEQYF. CDR3 bases: TGTGCCAGCAGCGAGATACCCCCCTCCTACGAGCAGTACTTC.

The chain employs TRBV20-1 and TRBJ1-5, with D possibly TRBD1 on 6 matching bases. With 3 bases removed from V and 7 bases from J, the gap between germline ends came to 19 bases. This CDR3 comprises 15 residues. The germline V gene has CDR1 DFQATT and CDR2 SNEGSKA (reference sequence). The CDR3 region is CSASPIVAGEQPQHF. CDR3 bases: TGCAGTGCTAGTCCAATCGTGGCAGGGGAGCAGCCCCAGCATTTT.

V and J are TRBV29-1 and TRBJ2-6; no firm D call. Germline assignment: CDR1 SQVTM and CDR2 ANQGSEA. The CDR3 has 13 residues. Here the CDR3 DNA reads TGCAGTGTGTCGGGTTTTGGGGCCAACGTCCTGACTTTC. This codes for CSVSGFGANVLTF.

This clonotype was picked up a small number of times. The CDR3 DNA follows: TGCAGTGCGACCACCCCCGGAGTTGTCTATGGCTACACCTTC. It yields the protein CSATTPGVVYGYTF. The V gene is TRBV20-1, the J gene TRBJ1-2; D gene uncertain. The CDR3 has 14 amino acids. Germline V gives CDR1 DFQATT, CDR2 SNEGSKA (reference sequence). V dropped 6 bases and J dropped 4 bases, with 18 bases sitting between them.